This TCR beta chain was observed in a study of blood T cell repertoires in COVID-19. Study summary: The samples span acute and convalescent COVID-19 from the United States, Italy and Spain.

TCRdb's copy holds only in-frame clones and misses some; the assay was immunoSEQ multiplex PCR. This repertoire shows roughly 70,000 clones, approximately 92% found once; its top ten account for 6.9%. This CDR3 comprises 15 residues. The V gene's germline CDR1 is MDHEN and CDR2 SYDVKM. Losses at the gene ends were 6 bases for V and 6 bases for J; bases not matched to a gene: 9. The chain employs TRBV28 and TRBJ2-2, with TRBD1 matching 8 bases. The source is a human donor in a cohort sampled during active COVID-19. Material: peripheral blood. CDR3 sequence (DNA): TGTGCCAGCAGAAGGACAGGGTCAAGGGCCGGGGAGCTGTTTTTT. It yields the protein CASRRTGSRAGELFF. Based on the CDR3 plus reference TRBV28 and TRBJ2-2, the full variable domain is DVKVTQSSRYLVKRTGEKVFLECVQDMDHENMFWYRQDPGLGLRLIYFSYDVKMKEKGDIPEGYSVSREKKERFSLILESASTNQTSMYLCASRRTGSRAGELFFGEGSRLTVL.